This TCR beta chain appears in the sequencing data of a study of T cell repertoires in cytomegalovirus infection. One entry per CDR3 protein results from TCRdb running MiXCR on the reads. In the table there are about 920,000 distinct CDR3 sequences, about a third of which are singletons. CDR1 LNHDA and CDR2 SQIVND come from the germline V gene (reference sequence). The CDR3 covers 13 residues. V lost 5 bases, J lost 1 base, and 8 bases lay in between. The study's findings and limits: The cumulative frequency of public TCR beta families identified carriers of CMV plus the relevant HLA.

This clonotype was seen only a few times. Its antigen is unknown. This TCR was recovered from a human donor in good health (CMV status not recorded). Some clones in this sample may be carry-over from other donors' samples. The specimen comprised cultured CD8+ T cells from PBMCs, sampled from culture after CMV antigen stimulation. J is TRBJ1-2 and V is TRBV19, with a weak D call TRBD1 (6 bases). The CDR3, as DNA: TGTGCCAGTAGTTGGACAGATAACTATGGCTACACCTTC. Protein: CASSWTDNYGYTF.